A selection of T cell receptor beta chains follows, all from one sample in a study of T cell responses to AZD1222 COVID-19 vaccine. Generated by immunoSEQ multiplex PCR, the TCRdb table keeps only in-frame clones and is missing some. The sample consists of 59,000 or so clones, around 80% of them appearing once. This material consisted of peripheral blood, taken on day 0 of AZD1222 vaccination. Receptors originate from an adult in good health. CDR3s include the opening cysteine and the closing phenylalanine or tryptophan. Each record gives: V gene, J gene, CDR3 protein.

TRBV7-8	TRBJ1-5	CASSLDQVPTGYSNQPQHF
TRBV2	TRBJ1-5	CASRYLYSNQPQHF
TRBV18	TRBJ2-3	CASSPYPDTQYF
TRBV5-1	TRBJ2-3	CASTYDSAGGDTDTQYF
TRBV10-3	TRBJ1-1	CAISDTAEAFF
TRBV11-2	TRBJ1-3	CASSDSSGNTIYF
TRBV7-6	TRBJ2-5	CASSPLAGGQETQYF
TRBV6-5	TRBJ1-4	CASSSPGGNEKLFF
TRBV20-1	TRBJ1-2	CSARDPKPLTF
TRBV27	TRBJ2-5	CASSPPFGAGGPGETQYF